One sample yielded the 27 T cell receptor beta chains listed below, sequenced in a study of blood T cell repertoires in COVID-19 (TCRdb year 2020). The method was the immunoSEQ multiplex PCR assay. Imported from immuneACCESS, the table was reduced by TCRdb to in-frame sequences with V and J called. These copies leave out some clones; in studies compared against another copy, an unresolved V gene accounts for under half, and the cause of the remainder is not known. This sample lists 250,000 or so clones; more than 75% were detected once. 1.5% to 2% of the sample comes from the top ten. The sample taken for sequencing was PBMCs or T cells enriched from blood (not recorded which). The receptors derive from a woman aged 45-59 years who had recovered from COVID-19.

The V call is TRBV18, the J call TRBJ2-7; 10 bases align to TRBD2. The CDR3 has 16 amino acids. V trimming: 2 bases; J trimming: 3 bases; junction bases outside the gene matches: 7. The germline CDR1 and CDR2 sequences are KGHSH and LQKENI. Written as DNA, the CDR3 is TGTGCCAGCTCACCATCGCTAGCGGGAGTGTACTACGAGCAGTACTTC. It yields the protein CASSPSLAGVYYEQYF.

The chain has TRBV6-5 and TRBJ2-6; the D gene is possibly TRBD2 (5 bases). V shed 7 bases and J shed 1 base, with 5 bases lying between them. The CDR3 sequence is 13 residues long. Per germline, CDR1 MNHEY and CDR2 SVGAGI. The CDR3 DNA reads as TGTGCCAGCACGGGGTCTGGGGCCAACGTCCTGACTTTC. It is translated as CASTGSGANVLTF.

This clone appeared a single time. V is TRBV3-1 (or the pseudogene TRBV3-2) and J is TRBJ2-7; the match to TRBD2 covers 9 bases. The CDR3 extends over 15 amino acids. Germline CDR1 is LGHDT and CDR2 is YNNKEL (reference sequence). Trimming removed 2 bases from V and 3 bases from J; junction bases left unmatched: 5. This CDR3 is CASSQNAGGSYEQYF. The CDR3 DNA is TGTGCCAGCAGCCAAAACGCGGGAGGGAGCTACGAGCAGTACTTC.

This clone was recorded once. This chain uses TRBV9 with TRBJ2-3, with D tentatively TRBD2 (5 bases). The V and J ends lost 4 bases and 1 base respectively, with 10 bases between them. The CDR3 has 14 amino acids. Germline V gene sequence: CDR1 SGDLS, CDR2 YYNGEE. Here the CDR3 DNA reads TGTGCCAGCAGCTCCCGGACTCGCACAGATACGCAGTATTTT. Protein sequence: CASSSRTRTDTQYF. Supplemented by reference TRBV9 and TRBJ2-3, the full variable domain reads DSGVTQTPKHLITATGQRVTLRCSPRSGDLSVYWYQQSLDQGLQFLIQYYNGEERAKGNILERFSAQQFPDLHSELNLSSLELGDSALYFCASSSRTRTDTQYFGPGTRLTVL.

The chain carries TRBV30 and TRBJ1-2, with D possibly TRBD1 on 5 matching bases. Germline CDR1 is GTSNPN and CDR2 is SVGIG (reference sequence). With 0 bases removed from V and 8 bases from J, the gap between germline ends came to 10 bases. This CDR3 spans 12 amino acids. CDR3 DNA sequence: TGTGCCTGGAGTGTAAGGGGCTGGGGCTACACCTTC. Protein sequence: CAWSVRGWGYTF.

The CDR3 DNA reads TGTGCCAGCAGCTCTGGGGGGAGTAAAGGGGAGACCCAGTACTTC. This codes for CASSSGGSKGETQYF. The rearrangement joins TRBV9 to TRBJ2-5; a weak D match, TRBD2 (6 bases). Germline V CDR1 and CDR2: SGDLS, YYNGEE. V was shortened by 4 bases and J by 5 bases, with 18 bases between the two germline ends. This CDR3 contains 15 residues.

The genes are TRBV28 and TRBJ2-2; tentative D call: TRBD1 (5 bases). The germline gives CDR1 MDHEN, CDR2 SYDVKM. Trimming shortened V by 6 bases and J by 0 bases, and 14 bases separated the two germline ends. The CDR3 sequence is 16 residues long. The CDR3 loop reads CASRPNRPTNTGELFF. The CDR3 region has the DNA TGTGCCAGCAGACCCAACAGGCCTACGAACACCGGGGAGCTGTTTTTT.

This chain uses TRBV5-1 with TRBJ1-1, with TRBD1 as a possible D gene (5 bases). The CDR3 has 14 amino acids. The V and J ends lost 4 bases and 3 bases respectively, with 13 bases between them. CDR1 and CDR2 from the germline V gene are SGHRS and YFSETQ. CDR3: CASSPDTRYTEAFF. As DNA, the CDR3 is TGCGCCAGCAGCCCGGACACCCGATACACTGAAGCTTTCTTT.

The chain links TRBV18 to TRBJ2-5; D is unclear. CDR1 is KGHSH and CDR2 is LQKENI in the germline V gene. V was shortened by 3 bases and J by 0 bases, with 2 bases between the two germline ends. CDR3 length: 12 amino acids. The CDR3: CASSPDQETQYF. In DNA, the CDR3 is TGTGCCAGCTCACCCGACCAAGAGACCCAGTACTTC.

This clone was detected only a few times. J is TRBJ2-2 and V is TRBV20-1; no clear D. Germline CDR1 and CDR2: DFQATT and SNEGSKA (reference sequence). With 3 bases removed from V and 1 base from J, the gap between germline ends came to 6 bases. The CDR3 runs to 13 residues. For the CDR3, the DNA is TGCAGTGCTAGTGGAGAGAACACCGGGGAGCTGTTTTTT. Translation: CSASGENTGELFF.

This clone was recorded only once. The chain links TRBV4-3 to TRBJ2-3; D is unresolved. Trimming pared 7 bases from V and 2 bases from J, leaving 10 bases between. Germline loops: CDR1 LGHNA, CDR2 YSLEER. The CDR3 extends over 13 amino acids. CDR3 coding DNA: TGCGCCAGCAAAGAGAGGAACACAGATACGCAGTATTTT. It specifies CASKERNTDTQYF.

For the CDR3, the DNA is TGTGCCAGCAGTCTAGCCGGGACAGGGTTCTACGAGCAGTACTTC. Translation gives CASSLAGTGFYEQYF. This chain links TRBV6-2 or TRBV6-3 with TRBJ2-7, with 9 bases aligning to TRBD1. Germline lookup yields CDR1 MNHEY and CDR2 SVGEGT. V shed 5 bases and J 3 bases; nucleotides not matched to a gene: 8. The CDR3 consists of 15 residues.

The V gene is TRBV4-1, the J gene TRBJ1-6; D not certain. CDR1 is MGHRA, CDR2 YSYEKL, per germline. The germline V and J ends were trimmed by 0 bases and 7 bases, with 4 bases remaining between them. The CDR3 length is 13 residues. The CDR3 coding sequence is TGCGCCAGCAGCCAAGACAGGAATTCACCCCTCCACTTT. It specifies CASSQDRNSPLHF.

The chain has TRBV7-2 and TRBJ2-1, with 13 bases aligning to TRBD2. The CDR3 has 14 amino acids. V trimming: 6 bases; J trimming: 7 bases; junction bases outside the gene matches: 3. CDR1 and CDR2 from the germline V gene are SGHTA and FQGNSA. The CDR3 DNA reads TGTGCCAGCAGGAAACTAGCGGGAGGGAATGAGCAGTTCTTC. Translating it yields CASRKLAGGNEQFF.

V is TRBV4-3 and J is TRBJ2-1; the match to TRBD2 covers 9 bases. V lost 4 bases, J lost 7 bases, and 11 bases stayed unmatched. CDR3 length: 16 residues. In germline, CDR1 is LGHNA, CDR2 YSLEER. The CDR3 DNA is TGCGCCAGCAGCCCCGAAACCGGGACTAGCTCGAATGAGCAGTTCTTC. It is translated as CASSPETGTSSNEQFF.

This chain connects TRBV10-3 to TRBJ2-3, with 10 bases aligning to TRBD2. CDR1 ENHRY and CDR2 SYGVKD come from the germline V gene. This CDR3 spans 19 amino acids. V was pared by 4 bases and J by 4 bases, with 17 bases of the junction left unmatched. The DNA of the CDR3 is TGTGCCATCAGTGCCGGACTTCCGGGGCTAGCGGGAGTTTCAGATACGCAGTATTTT. Amino acid sequence: CAISAGLPGLAGVSDTQYF.

The V and J genes are TRBV18 and TRBJ2-2; possible D gene TRBD2, 5 bases. From germline, CDR1 is KGHSH and CDR2 LQKENI. There are 15 residues in the CDR3. V lost 0 bases to trimming and J lost 2 bases, with 7 bases between them. CDR3 bases: TGTGCCAGCTCACCACCGCGGGCCAACACCGGGGAGCTGTTTTTT. Its protein is CASSPPRANTGELFF.

The chain couples TRBV9 to TRBJ2-1; 11 nucleotides line up with TRBD2. J gave up 10 bases and V 0 bases, and 6 bases lay outside the gene matches. This CDR3 is 15 amino acids long. Germline V CDR1 and CDR2: SGDLS, YYNGEE. The CDR3 bases are TGTGCCAGCAGCGTAGAAGGACTAGCGGGTTTGGAGCAGTTCTTC. Translated, it gives CASSVEGLAGLEQFF.

The V and J genes are TRBV2 and TRBJ2-3; D remains unclear. The V and J ends lost 3 bases and 4 bases respectively, with 11 bases between them. CDR1 is SNHLY, CDR2 FYNNEI, per germline. The CDR3 consists of 14 residues. Written as DNA, the CDR3 is TGTGCCAGCAGTGAGCTAGTGAGATCAGATACGCAGTATTTT. Residues: CASSELVRSDTQYF.

The chain recombines TRBV5-5 with TRBJ2-3; TRBD2 is a possible D gene (6 bases). Trimming removed 4 bases from V and 2 bases from J, with 14 bases in between. CDR3 length equals 15 residues. Germline V gives CDR1 SGHKS, CDR2 YYEKEE (reference sequence). The CDR3 sequence is CASSPPGVLTDTQYF. CDR3 DNA: TGTGCCAGCAGCCCACCGGGAGTTCTCACAGATACGCAGTATTTT.

The gene calls are TRBV20-1 and TRBJ2-1; weak D call: TRBD2 (5 bases). The CDR3 has 18 amino acids. Per germline, CDR1 DFQATT and CDR2 SNEGSKA (reference sequence). V lost 3 bases to trimming and J lost 0 bases, with 21 bases between them. The CDR3 nucleotides read TGCAGTGCTAGTTCCGGCGGGCGTGAGCGGAGCTCCTACAATGAGCAGTTCTTC. Translation: CSASSGGRERSSYNEQFF.

V gene TRBV2 combines with J gene TRBJ2-7, with TRBD2 identical over 9 bases. Germline CDR1 is SNHLY and CDR2 is FYNNEI. The junction had 10 bases not matched to a gene; V was cut back by 6 bases and J by 4 bases. The CDR3 runs 15 residues. CDR3 in DNA: TGTGCCAGCAGGGTGACTAGCGGAGGACCTTACGAGCAGTACTTC. It translates to CASRVTSGGPYEQYF. Based on the CDR3 plus reference TRBV2 and TRBJ2-7, the full variable domain is EPEVTQTPSHQVTQMGQEVILRCVPISNHLYFYWYRQILGQKVEFLVSFYNNEISEKSEIFDDQFSVERPDGSNFTLKIRSTKLEDSAMYFCASRVTSGGPYEQYFGPGTRLTVT.

The V and J genes are TRBV9 and TRBJ2-7; maybe TRBD1 (6 bases). Germline V gene lookup returns CDR1 SGDLS and CDR2 YYNGEE. The CDR3 is 13 residues long. V shed 3 bases and J shed 12 bases, with 19 bases lying between them. The DNA for the CDR3 is TGTGCCAGCAGCGCAGCCCCTGGACAGCTCAGGTACTTC. Amino acids: CASSAAPGQLRYF.

This clone was observed a few times. The J gene is TRBJ2-1, the V gene TRBV7-3, with a weak D call TRBD2 (5 bases). The germline CDR1 and CDR2 sequences are SGHTA and FQGTGA. V was shortened by 2 bases and J by 9 bases, with 5 bases between the two germline ends. The CDR3 covers 11 residues. The CDR3 DNA reads TGTGCCAGCAGCTTACGGGGTGAGCAGTTCTTC. Protein product: CASSLRGEQFF. Full variable domain (remainder filled in from reference TRBV7-3 and TRBJ2-1): GAGVSQTPSNKVTEKGKYVELRCDPISGHTALYWYRQSLGQGPEFLIYFQGTGAADDSGLPNDRFFAVRPEGSVSTLKIQRTERGDSAVYLCASSLRGEQFFGPGTRLTVL.

The chain links TRBV2 to TRBJ2-1, with D unresolved. This CDR3 is built from 14 residues. Germline V lookup: CDR1 SNHLY, CDR2 FYNNEI. V was cut by 5 bases and J by 0 bases, with 8 bases left in between. CDR3 amino acids: CASSLLSSYNEQFF. DNA of the CDR3: TGTGCCAGCAGTCTATTGAGCTCCTACAATGAGCAGTTCTTC.

The V and J genes are TRBV7-9 and TRBJ1-1; TRBD1 matches at 7 bases. V shed 5 bases and J 0 bases; nucleotides not matched to a gene: 3. The germline V gene has CDR1 SEHNR and CDR2 FQNEAQ (reference sequence). This CDR3 has 14 amino acids. This CDR3 is CASSIGQVNTEAFF. The CDR3 region has the DNA TGTGCCAGCAGCATCGGACAGGTGAACACTGAAGCTTTCTTT.

The chain recombines TRBV14 with TRBJ2-5; TRBD2 matches at 9 bases. Looked up from germline, CDR1 is SGHDN and CDR2 is FVKESK. V lost 1 base and J lost 2; bases outside the gene matches: 5. CDR3 length: 16 residues. In DNA form, the CDR3 reads TGTGCCAGCAGCCAAGGACTAGCGGTAGAGCAAGAGACCCAGTACTTC. Encoded protein: CASSQGLAVEQETQYF. Together with reference TRBV14 and TRBJ2-5, the CDR3 gives the full variable domain: EAGVTQFPSHSVIEKGQTVTLRCDPISGHDNLYWYRRVMGKEIKFLLHFVKESKQDESGMPNNRFLAERTGGTYSTLKVQPAELEDSGVYFCASSQGLAVEQETQYFGPGTRLLVL.